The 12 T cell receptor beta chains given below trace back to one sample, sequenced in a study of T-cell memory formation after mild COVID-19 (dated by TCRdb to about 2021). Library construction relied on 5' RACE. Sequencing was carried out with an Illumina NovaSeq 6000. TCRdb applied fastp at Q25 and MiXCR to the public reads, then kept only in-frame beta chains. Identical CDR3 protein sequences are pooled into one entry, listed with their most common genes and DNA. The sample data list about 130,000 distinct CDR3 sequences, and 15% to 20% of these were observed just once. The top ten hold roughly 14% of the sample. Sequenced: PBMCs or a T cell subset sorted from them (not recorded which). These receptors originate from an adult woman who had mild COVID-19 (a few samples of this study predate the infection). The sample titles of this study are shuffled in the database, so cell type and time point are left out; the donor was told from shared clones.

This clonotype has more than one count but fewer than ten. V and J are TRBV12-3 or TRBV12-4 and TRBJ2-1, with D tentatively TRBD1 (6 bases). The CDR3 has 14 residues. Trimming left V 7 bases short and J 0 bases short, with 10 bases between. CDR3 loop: CASTTGYSYNEQFF. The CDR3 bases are TGTGCCAGCACGACAGGATACTCCTACAATGAGCAGTTCTTC.

CDR3 protein: CASSPGANEQFF. For the CDR3, the DNA is TGTGCCAGCTCACCCGGAGCCAATGAGCAGTTCTTC. The V call is TRBV18, the J call TRBJ2-1; D not resolved. The length of the CDR3 is 12 residues. Trimming stripped 3 bases from V and 6 bases from J, with 6 bases between. Germline assignment: CDR1 KGHSH and CDR2 LQKENI. Complete variable domain (other parts from reference TRBV18 and TRBJ2-1): NAGVMQNPRHLVRRRGQEARLRCSPMKGHSHVYWYRQLPEEGLKFMVYLQKENIIDESGMPKERFSAEFPKEGPSILRIQQVVRGDSAAYFCASSPGANEQFFGPGTRLTVL.

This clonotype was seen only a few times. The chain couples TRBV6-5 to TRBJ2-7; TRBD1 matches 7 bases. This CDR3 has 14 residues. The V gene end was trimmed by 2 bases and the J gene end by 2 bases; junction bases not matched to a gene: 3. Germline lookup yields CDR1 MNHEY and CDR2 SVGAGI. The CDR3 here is CASSYGQGAYEQYF. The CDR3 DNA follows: TGTGCCAGCAGTTACGGGCAGGGGGCCTACGAGCAGTACTTC.

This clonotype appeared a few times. This CDR3 is CASSIQGGNYEQYF. The CDR3 DNA sequence: TGTGCCAGCAGCATACAGGGTGGGAACTACGAGCAGTACTTC. V usage is TRBV9 and J usage is TRBJ2-7; D is possibly TRBD1 (6 bases). The V gene's germline CDR1 is SGDLS and CDR2 YYNGEE. CDR3 length: 14 residues. The V gene lost 4 bases and the J gene lost 3 bases, with 14 bases spanning the gap.

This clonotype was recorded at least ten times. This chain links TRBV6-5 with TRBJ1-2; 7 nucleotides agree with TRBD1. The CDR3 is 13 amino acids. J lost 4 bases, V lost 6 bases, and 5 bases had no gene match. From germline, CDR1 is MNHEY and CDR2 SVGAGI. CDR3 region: CASRQRDSYGYTF. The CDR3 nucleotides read TGTGCCAGCAGACAAAGGGACAGCTATGGCTACACCTTC.

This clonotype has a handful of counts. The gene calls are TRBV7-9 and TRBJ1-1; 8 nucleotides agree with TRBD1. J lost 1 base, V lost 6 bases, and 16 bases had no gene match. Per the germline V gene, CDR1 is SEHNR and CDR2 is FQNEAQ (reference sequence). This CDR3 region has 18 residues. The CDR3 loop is CASSPRLGQGAGNTEAFF. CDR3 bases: TGTGCCAGCAGTCCAAGGTTGGGTCAGGGGGCCGGGAACACTGAAGCTTTCTTT.

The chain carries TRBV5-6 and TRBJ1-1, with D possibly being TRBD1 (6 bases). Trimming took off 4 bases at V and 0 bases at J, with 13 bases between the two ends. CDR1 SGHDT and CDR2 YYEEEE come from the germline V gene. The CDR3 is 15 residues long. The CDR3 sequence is CASSHSGALNTEAFF. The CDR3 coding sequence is TGTGCCAGCAGCCATTCAGGGGCCTTGAACACTGAAGCTTTCTTT. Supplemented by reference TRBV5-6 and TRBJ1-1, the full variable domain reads DAGVTQSPTHLIKTRGQQVTLRCSPKSGHDTVSWYQQALGQGPQFIFQYYEEEERQRGNFPDRFSGHQFPNYSSELNVNALLLGDSALYLCASSHSGALNTEAFFGQGTRLTVV.

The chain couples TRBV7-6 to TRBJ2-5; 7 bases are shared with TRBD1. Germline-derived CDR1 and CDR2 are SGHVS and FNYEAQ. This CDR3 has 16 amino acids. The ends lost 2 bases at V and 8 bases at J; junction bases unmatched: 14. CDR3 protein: CASSLPYRQGPDTQYF. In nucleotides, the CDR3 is TGTGCCAGCAGCTTACCATACCGACAGGGACCGGACACCCAGTACTTC.

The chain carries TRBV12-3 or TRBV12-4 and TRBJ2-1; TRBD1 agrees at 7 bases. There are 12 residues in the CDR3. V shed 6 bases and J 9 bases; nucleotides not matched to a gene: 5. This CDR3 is CASSDRVTEQFF. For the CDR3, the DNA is TGTGCCAGCAGCGACAGGGTAACTGAGCAGTTCTTC.

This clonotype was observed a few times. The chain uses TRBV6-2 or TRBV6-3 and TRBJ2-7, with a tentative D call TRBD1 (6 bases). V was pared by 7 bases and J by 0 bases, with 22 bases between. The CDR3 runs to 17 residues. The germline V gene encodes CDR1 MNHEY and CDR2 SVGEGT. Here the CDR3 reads CASTPAPRTASSYEQYF. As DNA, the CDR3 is TGTGCCAGCACTCCAGCCCCCCGGACAGCGAGCTCCTACGAGCAGTACTTC.

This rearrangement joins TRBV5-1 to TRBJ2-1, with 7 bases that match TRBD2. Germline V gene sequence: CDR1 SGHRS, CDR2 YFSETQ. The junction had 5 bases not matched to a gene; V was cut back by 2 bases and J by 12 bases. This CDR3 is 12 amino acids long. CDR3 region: CASSFDSSGQFF. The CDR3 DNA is TGCGCCAGCAGCTTTGATTCTAGCGGGCAGTTCTTC.

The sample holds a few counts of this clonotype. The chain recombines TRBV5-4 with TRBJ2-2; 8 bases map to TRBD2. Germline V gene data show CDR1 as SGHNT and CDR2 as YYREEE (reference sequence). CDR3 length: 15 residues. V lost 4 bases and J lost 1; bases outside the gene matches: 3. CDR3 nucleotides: TGTGCCAGCAGCGTTACTAGCGGGAACACCGGGGAGCTGTTTTTT. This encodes CASSVTSGNTGELFF.